The rows below give T cell receptor beta chains drawn from one sample of a study of chemoradiotherapy in HPV16-positive cancers. Profiling relied on immunoSEQ multiplex PCR, and the TCRdb table lists in-frame clones only, not all of them. The data show about 16,000 clones, with around 70% seen just once and approximately 8.2% held by the top ten. The source was tumor tissue, collected from a patient who underwent chemoradiotherapy. The source of these receptors is a human donor with HPV-associated anogenital cancer. CDR3s include the opening cysteine and the closing phenylalanine or tryptophan. The D gene is left open where the match is weak. A row's size may be missing; if present it is once, few, many or a size class.

J,D,V,size,CDR3,DNA
TRBJ1-1,NA,TRBV4-1,NA,CASSLRSGGNTEAFF,TGCGCCAGCAGCCTCAGGTCGGGGGGCAACACTGAAGCTTTCTTT
TRBJ2-6,NA,TRBV11-3,NA,CASSFSGANVLTF,TGTGCCAGCAGCTTCTCTGGGGCCAACGTCCTGACTTTC
TRBJ2-4,NA,TRBV2,NA,CASSDRLGKNIQYF,TGTGCCAGCAGTGACCGTCTGGGCAAAAACATTCAGTACTTC
TRBJ2-1,NA,TRBV2,NA,CATKFGGSSYNEQFF,TGTGCCACCAAGTTTGGCGGTAGCTCCTACAATGAGCAGTTCTTC
TRBJ1-1,NA,TRBV6-1,few,CASSGTDLNTEAFF,TGTGCCAGCAGTGGGACGGACCTGAACACTGAAGCTTTCTTT
TRBJ2-5,NA,TRBV7-2,NA,CASSLNQETQYF,TGTGCCAGCAGCTTAAACCAAGAGACCCAGTACTTC
TRBJ2-7,NA,TRBV28,NA,CASRYDMVPSYEQYF,TGTGCCAGCAGATACGACATGGTCCCCTCCTACGAGCAGTACTTC
TRBJ1-5,NA,TRBV21-1,NA,CASSQNNRACNQPQHF,TGTGCCAGCAGCCAAAACAACAGGGCTTGCAATCAGCCCCAGCATTTT
TRBJ2-2,NA,TRBV6-1,NA,CASSLPDMNTGELFF,TGTGCCAGCAGTCTACCGGACATGAACACCGGGGAGCTGTTTTTT
TRBJ1-1,TRBD1,TRBV5-1,NA,CASSSLQGANTEAFF,TGCGCCAGCAGCTCCTTACAGGGGGCAAACACTGAAGCTTTCTTT
TRBJ2-1,NA,TRBV6-5,NA,CASRAERTAYNEQFF,TGTGCCAGCAGGGCCGAGAGGACAGCCTACAATGAGCAGTTCTTC
TRBJ2-7,NA,TRBV28,NA,CASSLLGEQYF,TGTGCCAGCAGTTTATTGGGCGAGCAGTACTTC
TRBJ1-1,NA,TRBV5-1,NA,CASSLGGRTTEAFF,TGCGCCAGCAGCTTGGGGGGGCGGACAACTGAAGCTTTCTTT
TRBJ1-1,NA,TRBV20-1,NA,CSAEKQGTTFF,TGCAGTGCTGAGAAACAGGGAACGACTTTCTTT
TRBJ2-1,NA,TRBV29-1,few,CSMRSPYNEQFF,TGCAGCATGAGGTCCCCCTACAATGAGCAGTTCTTC
TRBJ1-6,TRBD1,TRBV28,large,CASSPGQGGSPLHF,TGTGCCAGCAGTCCCGGACAGGGAGGATCACCCCTCCACTTT
TRBJ2-5,TRBD2,TRBV6-5,NA,CASSVAGGGETQYF,TGTGCCAGCAGTGTCGCGGGGGGAGGGGAGACCCAGTACTTC
TRBJ2-3,TRBD2,TRBV4-2,NA,CASSQASSGSEGTDTQYF,TGTGCCAGCAGCCAAGCCTCTAGCGGGAGTGAGGGCACAGATACGCAGTATTTT
TRBJ1-4,TRBD1,TRBV12-5,NA,CASGSGQGILTNEKLFF,TGTGCTAGTGGATCGGGACAGGGAATTTTGACTAATGAAAAACTGTTTTTT
TRBJ2-1,NA,TRBV4-1,medium-sized,CASSQESQRLSYNEQFF,TGCGCCAGCAGCCAAGAGAGCCAGCGACTCTCCTACAATGAGCAGTTCTTC
TRBJ2-7,NA,TRBV2,NA,CASGRGASSYEQYF,TGTGCCAGCGGACGGGGGGCGAGCTCCTACGAGCAGTACTTC
TRBJ1-1,NA,TRBV18,NA,CASSRQGYTEAFF,TGTGCCAGCTCACGCCAGGGTTACACTGAAGCTTTCTTT
TRBJ2-1,TRBD1,TRBV11-1,NA,CASSLSGQVNNEQFF,TGTGCCAGCAGCTTGTCGGGACAGGTGAACAATGAGCAGTTCTTC
TRBJ2-7,NA,TRBV5-1,NA,CASSLGTGLSREQYF,TGCGCCAGCAGCTTGGGTACAGGCCTTAGCCGCGAGCAGTACTTC
TRBJ1-2,TRBD1,TRBV6-1,few,CASRAGQVVRYTF,TGTGCCAGCAGAGCGGGACAGGTCGTGCGCTACACCTTC
TRBJ2-4,TRBD1,TRBV11-2,NA,CASSKRQGLTKNIQYF,TGTGCCAGCAGCAAGAGACAGGGGCTGACCAAAAACATTCAGTACTTC
TRBJ2-5,NA,TRBV7-3,NA,CASSLSGSAETQYF,TGTGCCAGCAGCTTATCTGGGAGCGCGGAGACCCAGTACTTC
TRBJ1-1,NA,TRBV9,NA,CARLGSGVPYPNTEAFF,TGTGCCAGACTAGGATCCGGGGTCCCCTATCCGAACACTGAAGCTTTCTTT